This TCR beta chain was sequenced during a study of control samples from healthy donors and cancer patients (dated by TCRdb to the early 2020s). The CDR3 contains 16 residues, cysteine and phenylalanine counted. Solely the CDR3 DNA is kept, with 48 bases framed from the first base. From a lookup of the germline V gene, CDR1 and CDR2 are SNHLY and FYNNEI. Trimming accounts for 4 bases at V and 0 bases at J, while the number of junction bases matched to no gene is 3. Worth noting for this clone: Its antigen is still unknown. Base-call qualities are not available, and no considerably larger clone is one nucleotide away.

The library was made by the immunoSEQ multiplex PCR assay. TCRdb obtained this table from immuneACCESS and retained in-frame rearrangements with V and J assigned. These tables miss some clones; where compared with another copy, unresolved V genes account for less than half of the shortfall, and the remainder is unexplained. This sample comprises about 120,000 clones, approximately 95% of them detected only once. Together, the top ten hold 3.6% of the sample. The V gene is TRBV2 and the J gene is TRBJ2-3; 11 junctional bases match TRBD2. The sequence was obtained from a man younger than 45 in good health. The sequenced material came from blood. The nucleotide sequence reads as follows: TGTGCCAGCAGTGCTTTAGCGGGGGGGAGCACAGATACGCAGTATTTT. This encodes CASSALAGGSTDTQYF.